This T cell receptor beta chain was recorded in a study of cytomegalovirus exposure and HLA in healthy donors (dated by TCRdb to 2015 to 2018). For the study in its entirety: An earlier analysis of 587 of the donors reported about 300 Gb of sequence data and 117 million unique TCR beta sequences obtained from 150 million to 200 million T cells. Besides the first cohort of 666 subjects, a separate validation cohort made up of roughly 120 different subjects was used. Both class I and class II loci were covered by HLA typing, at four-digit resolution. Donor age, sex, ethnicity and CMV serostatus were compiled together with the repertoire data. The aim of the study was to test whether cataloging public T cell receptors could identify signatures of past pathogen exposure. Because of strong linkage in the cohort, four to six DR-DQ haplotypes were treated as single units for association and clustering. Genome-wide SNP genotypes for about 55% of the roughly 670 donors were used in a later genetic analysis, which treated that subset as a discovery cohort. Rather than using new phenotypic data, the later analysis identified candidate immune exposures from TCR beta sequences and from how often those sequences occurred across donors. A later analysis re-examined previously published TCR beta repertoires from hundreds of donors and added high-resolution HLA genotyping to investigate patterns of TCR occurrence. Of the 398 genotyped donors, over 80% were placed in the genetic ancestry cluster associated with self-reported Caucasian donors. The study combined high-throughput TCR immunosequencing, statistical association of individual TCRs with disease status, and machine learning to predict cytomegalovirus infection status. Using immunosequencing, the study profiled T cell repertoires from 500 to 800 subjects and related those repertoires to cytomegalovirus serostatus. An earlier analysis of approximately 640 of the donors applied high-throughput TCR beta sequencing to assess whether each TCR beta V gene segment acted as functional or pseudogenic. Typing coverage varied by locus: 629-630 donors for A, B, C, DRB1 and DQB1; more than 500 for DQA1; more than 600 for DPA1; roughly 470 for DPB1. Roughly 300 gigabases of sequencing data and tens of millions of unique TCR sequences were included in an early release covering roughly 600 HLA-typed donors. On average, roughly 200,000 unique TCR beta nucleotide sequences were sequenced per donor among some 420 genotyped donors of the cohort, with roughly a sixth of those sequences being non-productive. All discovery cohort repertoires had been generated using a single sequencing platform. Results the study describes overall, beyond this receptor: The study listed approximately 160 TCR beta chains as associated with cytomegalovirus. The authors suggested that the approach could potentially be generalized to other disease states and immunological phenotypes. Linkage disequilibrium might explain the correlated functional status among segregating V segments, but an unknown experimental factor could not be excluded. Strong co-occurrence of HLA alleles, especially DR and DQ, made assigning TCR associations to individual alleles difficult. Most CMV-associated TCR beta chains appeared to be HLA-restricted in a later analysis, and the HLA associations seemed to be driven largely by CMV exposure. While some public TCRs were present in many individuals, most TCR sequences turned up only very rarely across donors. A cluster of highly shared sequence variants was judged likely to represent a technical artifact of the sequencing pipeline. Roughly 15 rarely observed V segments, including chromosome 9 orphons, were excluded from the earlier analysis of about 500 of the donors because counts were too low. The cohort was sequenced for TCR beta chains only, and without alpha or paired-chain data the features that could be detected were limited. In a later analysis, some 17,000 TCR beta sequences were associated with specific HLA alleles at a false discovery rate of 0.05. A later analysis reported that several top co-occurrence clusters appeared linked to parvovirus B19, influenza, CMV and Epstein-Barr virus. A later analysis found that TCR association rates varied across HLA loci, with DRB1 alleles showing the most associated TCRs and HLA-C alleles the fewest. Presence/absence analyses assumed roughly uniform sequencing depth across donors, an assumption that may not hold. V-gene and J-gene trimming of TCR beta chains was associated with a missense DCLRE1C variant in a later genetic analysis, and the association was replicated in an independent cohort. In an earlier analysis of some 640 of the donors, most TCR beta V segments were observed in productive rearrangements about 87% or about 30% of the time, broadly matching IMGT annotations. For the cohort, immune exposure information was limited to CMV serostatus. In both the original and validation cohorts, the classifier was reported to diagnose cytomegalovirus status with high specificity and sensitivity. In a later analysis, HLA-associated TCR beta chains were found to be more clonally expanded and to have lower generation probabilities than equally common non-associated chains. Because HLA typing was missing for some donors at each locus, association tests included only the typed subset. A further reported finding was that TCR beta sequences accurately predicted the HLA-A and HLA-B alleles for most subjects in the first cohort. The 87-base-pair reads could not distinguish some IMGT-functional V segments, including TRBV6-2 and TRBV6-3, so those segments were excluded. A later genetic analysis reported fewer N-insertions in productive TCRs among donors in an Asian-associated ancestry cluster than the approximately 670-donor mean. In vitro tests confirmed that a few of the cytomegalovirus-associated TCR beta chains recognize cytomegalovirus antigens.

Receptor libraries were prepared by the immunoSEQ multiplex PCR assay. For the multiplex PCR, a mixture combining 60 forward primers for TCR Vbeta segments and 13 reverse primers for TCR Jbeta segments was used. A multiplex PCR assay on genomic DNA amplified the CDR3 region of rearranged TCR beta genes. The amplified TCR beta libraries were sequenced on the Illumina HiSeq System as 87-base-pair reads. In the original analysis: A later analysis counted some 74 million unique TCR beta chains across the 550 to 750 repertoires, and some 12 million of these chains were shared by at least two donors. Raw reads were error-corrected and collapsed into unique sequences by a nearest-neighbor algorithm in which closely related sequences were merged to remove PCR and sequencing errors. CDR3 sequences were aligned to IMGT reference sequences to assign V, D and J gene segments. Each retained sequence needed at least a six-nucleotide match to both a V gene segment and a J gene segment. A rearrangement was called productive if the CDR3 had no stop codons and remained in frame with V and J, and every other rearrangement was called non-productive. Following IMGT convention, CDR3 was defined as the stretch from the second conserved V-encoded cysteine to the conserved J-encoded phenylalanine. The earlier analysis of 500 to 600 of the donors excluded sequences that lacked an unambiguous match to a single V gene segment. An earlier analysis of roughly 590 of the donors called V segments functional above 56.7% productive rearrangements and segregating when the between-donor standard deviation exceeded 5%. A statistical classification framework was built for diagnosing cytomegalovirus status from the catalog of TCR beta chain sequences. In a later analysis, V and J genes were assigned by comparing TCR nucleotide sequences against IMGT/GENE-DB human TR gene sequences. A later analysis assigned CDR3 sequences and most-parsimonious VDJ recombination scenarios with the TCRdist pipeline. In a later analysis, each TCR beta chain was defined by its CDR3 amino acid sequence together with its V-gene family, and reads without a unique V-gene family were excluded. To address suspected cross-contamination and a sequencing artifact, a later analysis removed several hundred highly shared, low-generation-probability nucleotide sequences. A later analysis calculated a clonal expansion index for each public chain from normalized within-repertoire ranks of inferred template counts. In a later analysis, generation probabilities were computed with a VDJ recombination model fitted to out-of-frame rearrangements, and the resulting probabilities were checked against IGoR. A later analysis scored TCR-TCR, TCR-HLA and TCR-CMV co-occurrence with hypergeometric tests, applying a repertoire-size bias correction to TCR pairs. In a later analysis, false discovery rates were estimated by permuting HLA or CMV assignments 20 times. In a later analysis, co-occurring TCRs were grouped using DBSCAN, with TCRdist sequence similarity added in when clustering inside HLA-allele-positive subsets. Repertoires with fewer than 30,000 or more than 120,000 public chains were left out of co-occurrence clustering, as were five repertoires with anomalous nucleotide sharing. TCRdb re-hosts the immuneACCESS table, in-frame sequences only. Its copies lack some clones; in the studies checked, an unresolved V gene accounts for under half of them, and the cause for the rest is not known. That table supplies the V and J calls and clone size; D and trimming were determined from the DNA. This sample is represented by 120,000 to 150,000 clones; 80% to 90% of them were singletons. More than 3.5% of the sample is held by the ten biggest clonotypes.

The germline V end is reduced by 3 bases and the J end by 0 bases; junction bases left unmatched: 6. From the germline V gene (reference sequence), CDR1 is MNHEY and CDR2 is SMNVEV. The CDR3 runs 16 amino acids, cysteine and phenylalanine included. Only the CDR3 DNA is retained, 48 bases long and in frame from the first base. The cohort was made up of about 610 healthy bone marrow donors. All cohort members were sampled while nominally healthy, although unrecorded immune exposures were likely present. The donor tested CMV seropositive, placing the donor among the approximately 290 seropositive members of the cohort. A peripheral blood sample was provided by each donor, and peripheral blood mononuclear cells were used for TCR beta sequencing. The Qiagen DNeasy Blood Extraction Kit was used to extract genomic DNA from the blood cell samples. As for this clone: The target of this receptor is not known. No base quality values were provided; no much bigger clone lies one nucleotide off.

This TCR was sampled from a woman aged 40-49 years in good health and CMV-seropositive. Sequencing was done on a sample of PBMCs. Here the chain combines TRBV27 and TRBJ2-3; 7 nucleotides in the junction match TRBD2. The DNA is TGTGCCAGCAGTTTCTTAGCGGGTTCTAGCACAGATACGCAGTATTTT. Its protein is CASSFLAGSSTDTQYF.